Detailed here is one T cell receptor beta chain. Donors, healthy HIV-negative adults, lacked recent acute infections or vaccinations. These data are taken from a study of shared clonotypes between healthy human individuals. Study overall: Researchers assigned three CD4 naive, three CD4 memory, two CD8 naive and one CD8 memory plate to each donor.

Generated by immunoSEQ multiplex PCR, the TCRdb table keeps only in-frame clones and is missing some. The table has some 2,500,000 clones, over 85% seen once. Source material: naive CD4+ T cells from PBMCs. Sample subset: CD45RA+ positively selected. The receptor was isolated from a man aged 18 to 35 in good health. Some clones in this sample may be carry-over from other donors' samples.

The CDR3 DNA follows: TGTGCCAGCAGACCCGACTTTAGCCGGCAGCCCCAGCATTTT. As protein: CASRPDFSRQPQHF. This sequence joins TRBV6-6 and TRBJ1-5; D is undetermined. Per the germline V gene, CDR1 is MNHNY and CDR2 is SVGAGI (reference sequence). The CDR3 runs to 14 residues. The germline V and J ends were trimmed by 6 bases and 7 bases, with 16 bases remaining between them.